The rows below give T cell receptor beta chains drawn from one sample of a study of cytomegalovirus exposure and HLA in healthy donors. Clones were read by immunoSEQ multiplex PCR, and TCRdb kept only the in-frame ones, dropping some. Here the sample spans about 160,000 clones, roughly four fifths being singletons. Input material: PBMCs. The receptors were sampled from a woman younger than 35 in good health and CMV-seronegative. Both conserved end residues are part of each CDR3. The D gene is left open where the match is weak. The size field is filled for only some rows; it gives once, few, many or a size class.

d_gene | len | abundance | j_gene | v_gene | CDR3aa | CDR3nt
NA | 14 | NA | TRBJ1-4 | TRBV18 | CASSPTDINEKLFF | TGTGCCAGCTCACCGACAGACATTAATGAAAAACTGTTTTTT
NA | 15 | once | TRBJ2-7 | TRBV6-5 | CASRHRVEYAYEQYF | TGTGCCAGCAGACACAGGGTAGAATATGCCTACGAGCAGTACTTC
TRBD2 | 17 | once | TRBJ2-1 | TRBV7-3 | CASSLGAGESPYNEQFF | TGTGCCAGCAGTCTAGGGGCGGGAGAGTCCCCCTACAATGAGCAGTTCTTC
TRBD1 | 17 | NA | TRBJ1-6 | TRBV2 | CASSGQQGRGYNSPLHF | TGTGCCAGCAGTGGGCAACAGGGGAGAGGCTATAATTCACCCCTCCACTTT
NA | 14 | once | TRBJ2-1 | TRBV2 | CASRAPRGYNEQFF | TGTGCCAGCAGAGCACCCCGAGGGTACAATGAGCAGTTCTTC
TRBD1 | 13 | NA | TRBJ1-6 | TRBV7-9 | CTSSQQGDSPLHF | TGTACCAGCAGCCAACAGGGGGATTCACCCCTCCACTTT
NA | 19 | NA | TRBJ1-4 | TRBV19 | CASSRMGGPQTATNEKLFF | TGTGCCAGTAGTAGAATGGGAGGCCCTCAAACTGCAACTAATGAAAAACTGTTTTTT
NA | 13 | few | TRBJ1-2 | TRBV7-3 | CASSLGGGEGYTF | TGTGCCAGCAGCTTAGGTGGGGGGGAGGGCTACACCTTC
TRBD1 | 16 | NA | TRBJ2-7 | TRBV28 | CASSSAGTDVTYEQYF | TGTGCCAGCAGTTCCGCCGGGACAGACGTTACCTACGAGCAGTACTTC
NA | 15 | few | TRBJ2-3 | TRBV5-5 | CASSLNTQWAHTQYF | TGTGCCAGCAGCTTGAACACCCAATGGGCCCATACGCAGTATTTT
NA | 15 | NA | TRBJ1-2 | TRBV5-1 | CASSLFAGEGYGYTF | TGCGCCAGCAGCTTGTTCGCGGGGGAGGGCTATGGCTACACCTTC
TRBD1 | 14 | NA | TRBJ1-2 | TRBV28 | CASSGTDSAYGYTF | TGTGCCAGCAGTGGGACAGATTCGGCCTATGGCTACACCTTC
TRBD1 | 14 | NA | TRBJ2-1 | TRBV2 | CASKEQGARSEQFF | TGTGCCAGCAAGGAACAGGGGGCGCGTAGTGAGCAGTTCTTC
NA | 15 | NA | TRBJ1-2 | TRBV18 | CASSPNGGLILGYTF | TGTGCCAGCTCACCGAACGGGGGGTTGATCCTGGGCTACACCTTC
TRBD2 | 18 | NA | TRBJ2-1 | TRBV7-9 | CASSPLSGGAKKMGEQFF | TGTGCCAGCAGCCCCCTGAGCGGGGGGGCCAAAAAGATGGGCGAGCAGTTCTTC
NA | 14 | NA | TRBJ2-7 | TRBV4-1 | CASSQVVQGYEQYF | TGCGCCAGCAGCCAAGTAGTACAGGGTTACGAGCAGTACTTC
TRBD1 | 15 | NA | TRBJ1-1 | TRBV28 | CASSLGGTGAPEAFF | TGTGCCAGCAGTTTAGGCGGGACAGGGGCTCCTGAAGCTTTCTTT
NA | 14 | NA | TRBJ2-2 | TRBV7-3 | CASSFERGTGELFF | TGTGCCAGCAGCTTCGAACGGGGGACCGGGGAGCTGTTTTTT
TRBD2 | 16 | NA | TRBJ2-5 | TRBV25-1 | CASSEGLGGAQETQYF | TGTGCCAGCAGTGAAGGTCTCGGGGGGGCACAAGAGACCCAGTACTTC
TRBD2 | 15 | NA | TRBJ2-1 | TRBV7-3 | CASSLAGRPPNEQFF | TGTGCCAGCAGCTTAGCCGGGAGGCCCCCCAATGAGCAGTTCTTC
NA | 14 | few | TRBJ2-5 | TRBV27 | CASSPYGTWETQYF | TGTGCCAGCAGTCCTTACGGGACTTGGGAGACCCAGTACTTC
NA | 13 | NA | TRBJ2-5 | TRBV7-8 | CASIDRGLETQYF | TGTGCCAGCATCGATAGGGGGTTGGAGACCCAGTACTTC
NA | 17 | NA | TRBJ1-3 | TRBV5-1 | CASSSGSPSGSGNTIYF | TGCGCCAGCAGCTCGGGATCCCCCTCCGGGTCTGGAAACACCATATATTTT
TRBD2 | 18 | NA | TRBJ2-1 | TRBV5-1 | CASSLGLAGVTGYNEQFF | TGCGCCAGCAGCTTGGGACTAGCGGGGGTGACAGGCTACAATGAGCAGTTCTTC
TRBD1 | 17 | NA | TRBJ1-4 | TRBV5-1 | CASSLATGGSINEKLFF | TGCGCCAGCAGCTTGGCCACAGGGGGCTCGATTAATGAAAAACTGTTTTTT
NA | 14 | NA | TRBJ1-4 | TRBV5-4 | CASSFRGGDEKLFF | TGTGCCAGCAGCTTTAGGGGCGGGGATGAAAAACTGTTTTTT
NA | 14 | NA | TRBJ1-5 | TRBV28 | CASALSDSNQPQHF | TGTGCCAGCGCCCTCAGCGATAGCAATCAGCCCCAGCATTTT
TRBD1 | 14 | NA | TRBJ2-5 | TRBV6-1 | CASSVDRGRETQYF | TGTGCCAGCAGTGTCGACAGGGGGCGAGAGACCCAGTACTTC
NA | 14 | NA | TRBJ1-1 | TRBV5-1 | CASSLSGGNTEAFF | TGCGCCAGCAGCTTGTCGGGTGGGAACACTGAAGCTTTCTTT
NA | 14 | NA | TRBJ2-1 | TRBV6-1 | CASDGRGSYNEQFF | TGTGCCAGCGACGGGCGGGGCTCCTACAATGAGCAGTTCTTC
TRBD2 | 16 | NA | TRBJ2-2 | TRBV5-5 | CASSQTSGVNTGELFF | TGTGCCAGCAGCCAGACTAGCGGGGTCAACACCGGGGAGCTGTTTTTT
NA | 17 | NA | TRBJ1-3 | TRBV9 | CASSPQTGGSSGSTIYF | TGTGCCAGCAGCCCCCAGACGGGGGGAAGCTCTGGAAGCACCATATATTTT
NA | 16 | NA | TRBJ1-5 | TRBV6-1 | CASSEARSLEREPQHF | NA
TRBD1 | 16 | NA | TRBJ1-2 | TRBV19 | CASSIRKGGQNYGYTF | TGTGCCAGTAGTATACGAAAGGGGGGACAGAACTATGGCTACACCTTC
TRBD1 | 14 | NA | TRBJ1-4 | TRBV6-6 | CASSHRQGREKLFF | TGTGCCAGCAGTCATCGACAGGGGAGGGAAAAACTGTTTTTT
NA | 14 | NA | TRBJ1-4 | TRBV6-1 | CASSESGTNEKLFF | TGTGCCAGCAGTGAGTCAGGGACTAATGAAAAACTGTTTTTT
TRBD2 | 19 | NA | TRBJ2-1 | TRBV11-2 | CASSFSSGGAYRTYNEQFF | TGTGCCAGCAGCTTTTCAAGCGGGGGGGCCTATAGAACTTACAATGAGCAGTTCTTC
NA | 12 | NA | TRBJ1-1 | TRBV7-2 | CASSQDMGGAFF | TGTGCCAGCAGCCAAGATATGGGAGGAGCTTTCTTT
TRBD2 | 15 | NA | TRBJ2-7 | TRBV7-2 | CASSFTGRGAYEQYF | TGTGCCAGCAGCTTTACCGGGAGGGGGGCCTACGAGCAGTACTTC
NA | 15 | NA | TRBJ1-1 | TRBV6-5 | CASSTGLWKNTEAFF | TGTGCCAGCAGTACGGGTTTGTGGAAGAACACTGAAGCTTTCTTT
TRBD1 | 13 | NA | TRBJ2-7 | TRBV9 | CASSPRTGGEKYF | TGTGCCAGCAGCCCCCGGACAGGGGGCGAGAAGTACTTC
NA | 15 | NA | TRBJ1-1 | TRBV6-5 | CASSSRKGEGTEAFF | TGTGCCAGCAGTTCCCGGAAGGGGGAGGGCACTGAAGCTTTCTTT
NA | 15 | NA | TRBJ2-1 | TRBV5-1 | CASSAYWEAQWEQFF | TGCGCCAGCAGCGCATACTGGGAGGCACAATGGGAGCAGTTCTTC
NA | 14 | NA | TRBJ2-7 | TRBV11-1 | CASSGVAKDRRQYF | TGTGCCAGCTCGGGGGTAGCGAAGGACCGACGGCAGTACTTC
TRBD2 | 16 | NA | TRBJ2-7 | TRBV7-9 | CASSLALGLAVYEQYF | TGTGCCAGCAGCTTAGCGCTAGGACTAGCGGTCTACGAGCAGTACTTC
TRBD2 | 14 | NA | TRBJ2-1 | TRBV5-6 | CASSLASGGHEQFF | TGTGCCAGCAGCCTAGCTAGCGGGGGGCATGAGCAGTTCTTC
NA | 15 | NA | TRBJ1-4 | TRBV6-1 | CASSEAGGTNEKLFF | TGTGCCAGCAGTGAAGCGGGAGGGACTAATGAAAAACTGTTTTTT
NA | 17 | NA | TRBJ1-6 | TRBV4-1 | CASSRDGGGAYNSPLHF | TGCGCCAGCAGCCGAGACGGGGGGGGCGCCTATAATTCACCCCTCCACTTT
NA | 13 | NA | TRBJ2-1 | TRBV6-6 | CASSAVSYNEQFF | TGTGCCAGCAGTGCAGTCTCCTACAATGAGCAGTTCTTC
NA | 13 | NA | TRBJ1-5 | TRBV27 | CASSWASNQPQHF | TGTGCCAGCAGTTGGGCGAGCAATCAGCCCCAGCATTTT
NA | 14 | NA | TRBJ2-1 | TRBV5-1 | CASSLRGNDNEQFF | TGCGCCAGCAGCTTGAGGGGGAACGACAATGAGCAGTTCTTC
NA | 17 | NA | TRBJ1-6 | TRBV15 | CATSPGFAHRAHSPLHF | TGTGCCACCAGCCCGGGGTTCGCGCACAGGGCTCATTCACCCCTCCACTTT
NA | 14 | NA | TRBJ2-1 | TRBV7-3 | CASSFFEREGEQFF | TGTGCCAGCAGCTTTTTTGAGAGGGAAGGTGAGCAGTTCTTC
TRBD2 | 15 | NA | TRBJ2-3 | TRBV4-1 | CASSQDAAGADTQYF | TGCGCCAGCAGCCAAGATGCAGCGGGAGCGGATACGCAGTATTTT
TRBD1 | 17 | few | TRBJ1-2 | TRBV7-9 | CASSLAGDRSTNYGYTF | TGTGCCAGCAGCTTAGCGGGGGACAGGTCGACTAACTATGGCTACACCTTC
NA | 12 | NA | TRBJ1-5 | TRBV19 | CASTTTGAHQHF | TGTGCCAGTACCACCACAGGTGCCCATCAGCATTTT
TRBD1 | 14 | NA | TRBJ1-1 | TRBV28 | CASSFRQGGTEAFF | TGTGCCAGCAGTTTCAGACAGGGGGGGACTGAAGCTTTCTTT
TRBD1 | 17 | once | TRBJ1-1 | TRBV2 | CASSEGSGRGMNTEAFF | TGTGCCAGCAGTGAAGGCTCGGGCAGGGGGATGAACACTGAAGCTTTCTTT
TRBD2 | 14 | NA | TRBJ2-3 | TRBV6-5 | CASTRTSGTDTQYF | TGTGCCAGCACCCGGACTAGCGGGACTGATACGCAGTATTTT